Included here is one TCR beta chain sequence, with context. Individuals aged about 18 to 95 years were recruited from 24 US areas. Sequencing was performed with immunoSEQ multiplex PCR; in TCRdb, only in-frame clones are kept and a portion is missing. The table includes fewer than 250,000 clones, roughly 85% detected once. The data were taken from a study of blood T cell repertoires in COVID-19. Looking at the study overall: Collection of acute and convalescent COVID-19 samples took place in the United States, Italy and Spain.

The CDR3 runs 12 residues. From germline, CDR1 is SNHLY and CDR2 FYNNEI. V was clipped by 9 bases and J by 14 bases, with 20 bases between them. This chain joins TRBV2 and TRBJ2-1; D gene uncertain. This clonotype was sampled from a man aged 25-45 years who had recovered from COVID-19. The sequenced material came from PBMCs or T cells enriched from blood (not recorded which). The CDR3 bases are TGTGCCAGGCCGAACACAGAAGGCACGGAGTTCTTC. Protein: CARPNTEGTEFF. Drawing the rest from reference TRBV2 and TRBJ2-1, the complete variable domain is EPEVTQTPSHQVTQMGQEVILRCVPISNHLYFYWYRQILGQKVEFLVSFYNNEISEKSEIFDDQFSVERPDGSNFTLKIRSTKLEDSAMYFCARPNTEGTEFFGPGTRLTVL.